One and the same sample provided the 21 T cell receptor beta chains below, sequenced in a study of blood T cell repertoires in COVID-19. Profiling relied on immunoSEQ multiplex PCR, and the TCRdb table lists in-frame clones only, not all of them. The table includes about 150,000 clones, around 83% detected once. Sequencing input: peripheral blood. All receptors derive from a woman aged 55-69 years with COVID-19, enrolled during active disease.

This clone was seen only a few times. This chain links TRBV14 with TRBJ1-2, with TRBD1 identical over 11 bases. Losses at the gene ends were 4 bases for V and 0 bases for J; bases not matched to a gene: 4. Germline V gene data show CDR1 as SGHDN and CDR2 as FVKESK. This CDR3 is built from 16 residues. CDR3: CASSRGQGVTNYGYTF. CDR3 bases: TGTGCCAGCAGCCGGGGACAGGGGGTTACTAACTATGGCTACACCTTC.

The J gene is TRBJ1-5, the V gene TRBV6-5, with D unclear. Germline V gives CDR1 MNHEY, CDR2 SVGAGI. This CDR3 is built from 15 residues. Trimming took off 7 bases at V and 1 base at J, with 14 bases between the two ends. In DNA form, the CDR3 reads TGTGCCAGCAACCCCCACGGGAACAGCAATCAGCCCCAGCATTTT. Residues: CASNPHGNSNQPQHF.

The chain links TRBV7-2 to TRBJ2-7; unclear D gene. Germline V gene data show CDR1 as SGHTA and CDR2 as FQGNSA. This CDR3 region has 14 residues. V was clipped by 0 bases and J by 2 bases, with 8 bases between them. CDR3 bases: TGTGCCAGCAGCTTAGCGGTTGCGACCTACGAGCAGTACTTC. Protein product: CASSLAVATYEQYF.

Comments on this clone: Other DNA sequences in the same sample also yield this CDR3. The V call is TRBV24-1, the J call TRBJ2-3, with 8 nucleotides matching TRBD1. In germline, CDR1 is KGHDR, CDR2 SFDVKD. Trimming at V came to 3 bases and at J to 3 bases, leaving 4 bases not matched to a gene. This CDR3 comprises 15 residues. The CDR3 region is CATSDGQGRTDTQYF. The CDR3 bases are TGTGCCACCAGTGATGGACAGGGTAGGACAGATACGCAGTATTTT.

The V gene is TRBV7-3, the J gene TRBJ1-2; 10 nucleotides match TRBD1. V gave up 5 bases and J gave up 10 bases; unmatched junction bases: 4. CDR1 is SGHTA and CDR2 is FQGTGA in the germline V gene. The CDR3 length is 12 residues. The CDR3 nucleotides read TGTGCCAGCAGCAGGGACAGGGGTGACTACACCTTC. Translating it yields CASSRDRGDYTF.

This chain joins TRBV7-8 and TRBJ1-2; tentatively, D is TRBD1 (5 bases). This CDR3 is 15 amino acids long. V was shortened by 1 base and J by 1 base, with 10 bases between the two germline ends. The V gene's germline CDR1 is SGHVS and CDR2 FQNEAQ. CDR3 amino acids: CASSLGIGVNYGYTF. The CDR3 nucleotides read TGTGCCAGCAGCTTAGGCATAGGGGTTAACTATGGCTACACCTTC. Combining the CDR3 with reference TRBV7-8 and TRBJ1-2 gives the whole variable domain GAGVSQSPRYKVAKRGQDVALRCDPISGHVSLFWYQQALGQGPEFLTYFQNEAQLDKSGLPSDRFFAERPEGSVSTLKIQRTQQEDSAVYLCASSLGIGVNYGYTFGSGTRLTVV.

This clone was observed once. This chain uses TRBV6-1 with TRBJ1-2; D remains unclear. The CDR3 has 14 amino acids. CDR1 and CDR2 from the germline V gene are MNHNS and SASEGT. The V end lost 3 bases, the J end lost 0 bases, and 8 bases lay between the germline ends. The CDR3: CASSDLISNYGYTF. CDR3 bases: TGTGCCAGCAGTGACCTAATCTCTAACTATGGCTACACCTTC.

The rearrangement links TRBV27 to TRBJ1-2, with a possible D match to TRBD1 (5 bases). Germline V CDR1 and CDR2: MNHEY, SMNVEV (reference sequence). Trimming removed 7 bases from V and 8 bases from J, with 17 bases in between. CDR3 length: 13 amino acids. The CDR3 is CASTAGRESGYTF. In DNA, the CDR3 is TGTGCCAGCACCGCGGGACGGGAGTCAGGCTACACCTTC.

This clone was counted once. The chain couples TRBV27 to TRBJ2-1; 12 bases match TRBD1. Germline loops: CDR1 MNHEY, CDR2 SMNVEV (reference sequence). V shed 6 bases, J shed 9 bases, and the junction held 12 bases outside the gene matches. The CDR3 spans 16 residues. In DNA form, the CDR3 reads TGTGCCAGCAGCCCAAGGGTCGGGACAGGGGGCAGTGAGCAGTTCTTC. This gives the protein CASSPRVGTGGSEQFF.

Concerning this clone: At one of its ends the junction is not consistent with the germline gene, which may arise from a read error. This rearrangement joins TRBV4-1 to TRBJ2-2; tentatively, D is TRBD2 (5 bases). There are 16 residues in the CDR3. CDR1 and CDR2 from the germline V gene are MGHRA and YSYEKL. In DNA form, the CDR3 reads TGCGCCAGCAGCGAAGAGAGGGCTGGGAACACCGGGGAGCTGTTTTTT. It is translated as CASSEERAGNTGELFF.

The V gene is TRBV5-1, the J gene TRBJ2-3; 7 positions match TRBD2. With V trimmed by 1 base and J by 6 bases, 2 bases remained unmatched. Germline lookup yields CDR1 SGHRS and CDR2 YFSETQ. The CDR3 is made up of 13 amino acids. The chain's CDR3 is CASSLSGMDTQYF. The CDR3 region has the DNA TGCGCCAGCAGCTTGAGCGGGATGGATACGCAGTATTTT.

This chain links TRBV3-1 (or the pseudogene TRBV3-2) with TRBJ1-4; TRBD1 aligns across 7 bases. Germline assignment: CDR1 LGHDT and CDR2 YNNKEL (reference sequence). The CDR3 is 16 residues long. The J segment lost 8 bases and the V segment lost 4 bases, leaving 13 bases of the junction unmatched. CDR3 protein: CASSPRALQGGEKLFF. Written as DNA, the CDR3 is TGTGCCAGCAGCCCCCGTGCACTTCAAGGGGGCGAAAAACTGTTTTTT.

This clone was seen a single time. The CDR3 bases are TGTGCCAGCTCGCGGGTCGACTTTAGCAATCAGCCCCAGCATTTT. Encoded protein: CASSRVDFSNQPQHF. V and J are TRBV6-6 and TRBJ1-5; D is unresolved. The ends were cut back, 8 bases at V and 0 bases at J, with 14 bases in the middle. Germline CDR1 is MNHNY and CDR2 is SVGAGI (reference sequence). CDR3 length equals 15 residues.

CDR3 nucleotides: TGTGCCACCAGTGACCCCGATGGGCCCCAAGAGACCCAGTACTTC. Translation: CATSDPDGPQETQYF. This chain uses TRBV24-1 with TRBJ2-5; D is unresolved. Germline CDR1 is KGHDR and CDR2 is SFDVKD. This CDR3 region has 15 residues. Trimming left V 4 bases short and J 1 base short, with 12 bases between.

The DNA for the CDR3 is TGTGCCAGCAGCGACAGGGGGAGTAATTCACCCCTCCACTTT. The encoded protein is CASSDRGSNSPLHF. The chain has TRBV3-1 (or the pseudogene TRBV3-2) and TRBJ1-6; 9 bases align to TRBD1. Germline CDR1 and CDR2: LGHDT and YNNKEL (reference sequence). This CDR3 is built from 14 residues. V was pared by 5 bases and J by 6 bases, with 2 bases of the junction left unmatched.

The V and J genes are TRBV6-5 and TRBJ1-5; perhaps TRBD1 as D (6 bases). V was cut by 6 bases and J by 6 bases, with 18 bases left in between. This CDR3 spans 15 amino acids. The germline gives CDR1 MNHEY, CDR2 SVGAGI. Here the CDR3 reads CASRLDSSPGQPQHF. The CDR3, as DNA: TGTGCCAGCAGGCTGGACAGTTCCCCCGGTCAGCCCCAGCATTTT.

CDR3 nucleotide sequence: TGCGCCAGCAGTTATACTAGGGCCGATGGCGAGCAGTACTTC. It translates to CASSYTRADGEQYF. The rearrangement uses TRBV10-2 and TRBJ2-7; tentatively, D is TRBD2 (5 bases). Per the germline V gene, CDR1 is WSHSY and CDR2 is SAAADI. This CDR3 is built from 14 residues. V was shortened by 5 bases and J by 6 bases, with 17 bases between the two germline ends.

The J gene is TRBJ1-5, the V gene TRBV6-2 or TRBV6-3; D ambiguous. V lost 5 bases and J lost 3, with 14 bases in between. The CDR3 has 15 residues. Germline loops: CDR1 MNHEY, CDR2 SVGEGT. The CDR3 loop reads CASSRGPLYNQPQHF. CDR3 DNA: TGTGCCAGCAGTAGAGGGCCCCTCTACAATCAGCCCCAGCATTTT.

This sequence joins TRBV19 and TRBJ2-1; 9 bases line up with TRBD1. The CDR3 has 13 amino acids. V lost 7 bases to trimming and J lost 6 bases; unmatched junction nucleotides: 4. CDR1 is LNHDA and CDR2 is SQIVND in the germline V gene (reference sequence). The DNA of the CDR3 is TGTGCCAGTATCCCGACAGGGGGCAATGAGCAGTTCTTC. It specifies CASIPTGGNEQFF.

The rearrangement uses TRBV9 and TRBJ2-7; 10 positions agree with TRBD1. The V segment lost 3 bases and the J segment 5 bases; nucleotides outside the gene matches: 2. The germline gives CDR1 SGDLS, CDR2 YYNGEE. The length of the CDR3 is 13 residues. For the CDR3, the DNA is TGTGCCAGCAGCGCGGGGACAGGGGACGAGCAGTACGTC. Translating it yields CASSAGTGDEQYV.

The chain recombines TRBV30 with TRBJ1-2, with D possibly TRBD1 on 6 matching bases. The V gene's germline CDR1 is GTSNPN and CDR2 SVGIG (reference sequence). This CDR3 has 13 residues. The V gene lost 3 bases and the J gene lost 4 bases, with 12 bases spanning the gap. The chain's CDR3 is CAWRPGTTYGYTF. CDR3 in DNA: TGTGCCTGGAGACCCGGGACAACCTATGGCTACACCTTC.